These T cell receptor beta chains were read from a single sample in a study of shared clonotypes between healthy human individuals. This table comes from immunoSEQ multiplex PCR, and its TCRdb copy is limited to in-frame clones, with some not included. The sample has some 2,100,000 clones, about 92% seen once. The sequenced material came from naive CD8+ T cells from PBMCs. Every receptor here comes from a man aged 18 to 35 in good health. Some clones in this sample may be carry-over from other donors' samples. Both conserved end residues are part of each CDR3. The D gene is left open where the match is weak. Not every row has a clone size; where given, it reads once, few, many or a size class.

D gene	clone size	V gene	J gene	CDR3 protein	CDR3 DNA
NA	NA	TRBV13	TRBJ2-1	CASSLGLTGEQFF	TGTGCCAGCAGCTTAGGCCTTACGGGTGAGCAGTTCTTC
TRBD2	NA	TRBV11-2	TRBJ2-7	CASSSWTSGSHSYEQYF	TGTGCCAGCAGCTCGTGGACTAGCGGGTCACACTCCTACGAGCAGTACTTC
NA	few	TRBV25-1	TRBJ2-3	CASSGDTQYF	TGTGCCAGCAGTGGAGATACGCAGTATTTT
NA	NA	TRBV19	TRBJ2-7	CASSAGTNTYEQYF	TGTGCCAGTAGCGCCGGGACAAACACCTACGAGCAGTACTTC
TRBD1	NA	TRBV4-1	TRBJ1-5	CASSQDGQASNQPQHF	TGCGCCAGCAGCCAAGACGGACAGGCTAGCAATCAGCCCCAGCATTTT
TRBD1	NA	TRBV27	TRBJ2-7	CASSWIGTVNYEQYF	TGTGCCAGCAGTTGGATCGGGACAGTAAATTACGAGCAGTACTTC
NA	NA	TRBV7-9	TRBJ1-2	CASSHTGRGYTF	TGTGCCAGCAGCCATACAGGGCGCGGCTACACCTTC
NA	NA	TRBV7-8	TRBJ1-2	CASRQGRGYTF	TGTGCCAGCAGGCAGGGGCGTGGCTACACCTTC
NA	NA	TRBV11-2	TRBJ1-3	CATHQGNTIYF	TGTGCCACCCATCAGGGAAACACCATATATTTT
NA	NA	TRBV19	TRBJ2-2	CASTQGATDTDTGELFF	TGTGCCAGTACCCAGGGAGCGACAGATACCGACACCGGGGAGCTGTTTTTT
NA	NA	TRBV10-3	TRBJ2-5	CAISDLRWETQYF	TGTGCCATCAGTGATCTGCGGTGGGAGACCCAGTACTTC
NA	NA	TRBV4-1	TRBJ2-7	CASSQVSDGRFYEQYF	TGCGCCAGCAGCCAAGTATCCGACGGTAGATTCTACGAGCAGTACTTC
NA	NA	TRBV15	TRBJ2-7	CATSRDEGEQYF	TGTGCCACCAGCAGAGATGAGGGGGAGCAGTACTTC
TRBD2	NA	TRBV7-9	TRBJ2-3	CASSSGTSGRPEDGDTQYF	TGTGCCAGCAGCTCTGGGACTAGCGGGAGGCCCGAGGATGGAGATACGCAGTATTTT
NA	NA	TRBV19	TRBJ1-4	CATWDRNEKLFF	TGTGCCACCTGGGACCGAAATGAAAAACTGTTTTTT
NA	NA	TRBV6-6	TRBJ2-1	CASSLTVNEQFF	TGTGCCAGCAGTTTGACGGTCAATGAGCAGTTCTTC
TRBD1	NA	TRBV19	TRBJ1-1	CASTDRTGQTVNTEAFF	TGTGCCAGTACCGACAGGACAGGGCAGACCGTGAACACTGAAGCTTTCTTT
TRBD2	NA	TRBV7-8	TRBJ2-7	CASSLARTPSGRARSYEQYF	TGTGCCAGCAGCTTAGCCCGAACCCCTAGCGGGAGGGCCCGGTCCTACGAGCAGTACTTC
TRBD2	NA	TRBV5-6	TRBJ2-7	CASSLSSGRDSYEQYF	TGTGCCAGCAGCTTGAGTAGCGGGAGGGATTCCTACGAGCAGTACTTC
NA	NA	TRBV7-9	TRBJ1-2	CAIWDGYTF	TGTGCCATTTGGGACGGCTACACCTTC
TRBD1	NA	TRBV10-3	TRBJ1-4	CAISESFWKTGGGNEKLFF	TGTGCCATCAGTGAGTCTTTTTGGAAGACAGGGGGCGGTAATGAAAAACTGTTTTTT
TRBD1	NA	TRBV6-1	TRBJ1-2	CASSVTGTGDVYGYTF	TGTGCCAGCAGTGTAACCGGGACAGGGGATGTCTATGGCTACACCTTC
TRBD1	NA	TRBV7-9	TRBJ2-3	CASSFPAGGTDTQYF	TGTGCCAGCAGCTTCCCGGCAGGGGGCACGGATACGCAGTATTTT
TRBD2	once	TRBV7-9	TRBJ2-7	CASVGTSEANEQYF	TGTGCCAGCGTAGGGACTAGCGAGGCCAACGAGCAGTACTTC
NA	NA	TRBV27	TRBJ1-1	CASSPRTLFLTDMNTEAFF	TGTGCCAGCAGTCCCCGCACTCTCTTCTTGACGGACATGAACACTGAAGCTTTCTTT
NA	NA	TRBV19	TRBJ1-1	CASTPGIWGTEAFF	TGTGCCAGTACCCCAGGGATTTGGGGCACTGAAGCTTTCTTT